This entry lists 10 T cell receptor beta chains sequenced from one sample in a study of early T cells in non-severe SARS-CoV-2 infection listed by TCRdb under 2021. The library was produced with 5' RACE. Sequencing was carried out with a NextSeq 500. TCRdb reanalyzed the raw reads on its own, using fastp at Q25 for trimming and MiXCR for clone calling, and kept in-frame beta chains. CDR3 protein duplicates are merged, each entry listing the most common genes and DNA. Within this sample are roughly 35,000 distinct CDR3 sequences, with 6% to 8.5% of them counted one time only. The ten top clones hold about 3.8% of the sample. Sequenced sample: whole blood. The receptors here all came from an adult who was a healthcare worker with PCR-confirmed SARS-CoV-2 infection or an uninfected control (not recorded which).

This clonotype was counted only a few times. V and J are TRBV28 and TRBJ2-2; D might be TRBD1 (5 bases). The CDR3 extends over 16 amino acids. Trimming stripped 4 bases from V and 3 bases from J, with 15 bases between. Germline V lookup: CDR1 MDHEN, CDR2 SYDVKM. The CDR3 DNA reads as TGTGCCAGCAGTTCTCCCCTCCAGACAGACACCGGGGAGCTGTTTTTT. Amino acid sequence: CASSSPLQTDTGELFF.

This clonotype occurred a few times. V is TRBV28 and J is TRBJ2-5; 9 nucleotides line up with TRBD2. V lost 7 bases, J lost 5 bases, and 14 bases stayed unmatched. The germline V gene has CDR1 MDHEN and CDR2 SYDVKM. The CDR3 is made up of 16 amino acids. CDR3 residues: CASNPLAGAGVETQYF. The CDR3 DNA follows: TGTGCCAGCAACCCTTTAGCGGGAGCCGGAGTGGAGACCCAGTACTTC.

The sample holds many counts of this clonotype. This chain joins TRBV3-1 and TRBJ2-3; no clear D gene. The germline V gene has CDR1 LGHDT and CDR2 YNNKEL (reference sequence). The CDR3 has 15 residues. The V end lost 0 bases, the J end lost 5 bases, and 12 bases lay between the germline ends. The CDR3 coding sequence is TGTGCCAGCAGCCAAGATCTGGCAACCATAGATACGCAGTATTTT. It specifies CASSQDLATIDTQYF.

There are many counts of this clonotype. The chain combines TRBV7-8 with TRBJ2-1; D is undetermined. The CDR3 length is 16 residues. The germline V and J ends were trimmed by 2 bases and 6 bases, with 17 bases remaining between them. Germline V gives CDR1 SGHVS, CDR2 FQNEAQ. CDR3 DNA sequence: TGTGCCAGCAGCTTAATATTTGCGGCGGCCGGCAATGAGCAGTTCTTC. Its protein is CASSLIFAAAGNEQFF.

In this sample, this clonotype turned up a few times. The chain combines TRBV2 with TRBJ2-5, with D perhaps given as TRBD1 or TRBD2 (5 bases each). The germline V gene has CDR1 SNHLY and CDR2 FYNNEI. The CDR3 totals 12 residues. Trimming took off 7 bases at V and 5 bases at J, with 11 bases between the two ends. CDR3 region: CASTEGIETQYF. The CDR3 DNA is TGTGCCAGCACTGAGGGGATCGAGACCCAGTACTTC.

This clonotype was seen only a few times. The V and J genes are TRBV27 and TRBJ2-7; perhaps TRBD1 as D (6 bases). CDR1 and CDR2 from the germline V gene are MNHEY and SMNVEV (reference sequence). This CDR3 has 15 residues. V lost 6 bases, J lost 3 bases, and 18 bases lay in between. The CDR3 spells CASSKGTNLFYEQYF. The DNA of the CDR3 is TGTGCCAGCAGCAAAGGGACAAATCTGTTCTACGAGCAGTACTTC.

As concerns this clonotype: This sequence may be a read error, since a much larger clone differs from it by one base. The chain carries TRBV20-1 and TRBJ2-3; D tentatively fits TRBD1 or TRBD2 (6 bases each). Between the trimmed V and J ends, which lost 3 bases and 6 bases, there was a span of 13 bases. This CDR3 region has 13 residues. CDR1 is DFQATT and CDR2 is SNEGSKA in the germline V gene (reference sequence). CDR3 in amino acids: CSASGGIRDTQYF. CDR3 coding DNA: TGCAGTGCTAGCGGGGGCATTCGCGATACGCAGTATTTT.

The chain links TRBV19 to TRBJ2-3; D unresolved. V dropped 3 bases and J dropped 0 bases, with 22 bases sitting between them. The CDR3 spans 19 residues. Germline V gives CDR1 LNHDA, CDR2 SQIVND (reference sequence). For the CDR3, the DNA is TGTGCCAGTAGTATGAATCTAGGATCCCAGAGCACTAGCACAGATACGCAGTATTTT. Translating it yields CASSMNLGSQSTSTDTQYF.

This clonotype was counted a few times. V usage is TRBV7-8 and J usage is TRBJ2-7, with 9 bases aligning to TRBD2. With V trimmed by 1 base and J by 3 bases, 7 bases remained unmatched. CDR1 and CDR2 (germline): SGHVS, FQNEAQ. The CDR3 spans 16 residues. CDR3 coding DNA: TGTGCCAGCAGCTTAGGCAGGACTAGCGAAAACTACGAGCAGTACTTC. It translates to CASSLGRTSENYEQYF.

The chain is built from TRBV12-3 or TRBV12-4 and TRBJ2-1; 10 nucleotides line up with TRBD2. Trimming at V came to 9 bases and at J to 4 bases, leaving 6 bases not matched to a gene. The length of the CDR3 is 14 residues. The CDR3, as DNA: TGTGCCAGTTACCTAGCGGGAGCTTACAATGAGCAGTTCTTC. Translating gives CASYLAGAYNEQFF.